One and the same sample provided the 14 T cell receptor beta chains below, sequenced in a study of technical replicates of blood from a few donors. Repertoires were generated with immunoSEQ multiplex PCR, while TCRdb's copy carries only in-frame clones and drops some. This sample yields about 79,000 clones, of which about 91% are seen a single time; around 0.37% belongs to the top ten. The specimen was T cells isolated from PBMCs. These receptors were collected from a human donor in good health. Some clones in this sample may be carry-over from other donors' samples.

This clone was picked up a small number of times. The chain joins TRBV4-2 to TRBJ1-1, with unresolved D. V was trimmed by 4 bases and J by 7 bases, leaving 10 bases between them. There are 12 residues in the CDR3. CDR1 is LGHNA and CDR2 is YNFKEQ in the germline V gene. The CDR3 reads CASSLEGSEAFF. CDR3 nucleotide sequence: TGTGCCAGCAGCCTAGAAGGGAGTGAAGCTTTCTTT.

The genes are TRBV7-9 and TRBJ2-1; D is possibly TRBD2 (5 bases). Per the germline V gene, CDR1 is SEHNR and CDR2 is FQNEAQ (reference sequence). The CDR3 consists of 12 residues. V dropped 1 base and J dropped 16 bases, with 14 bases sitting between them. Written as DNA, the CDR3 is TGTGCCAGCAGCTTAGGAGGCCGGGAAAGATTCTTC. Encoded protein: CASSLGGRERFF.

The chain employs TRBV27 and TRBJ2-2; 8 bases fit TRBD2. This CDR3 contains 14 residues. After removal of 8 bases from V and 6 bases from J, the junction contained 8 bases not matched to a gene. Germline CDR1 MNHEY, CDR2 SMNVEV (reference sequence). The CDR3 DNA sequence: TGTGCCAGCGGGGTCCCGGGGGGGTCCGGGGAGCTGTTTTTT. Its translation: CASGVPGGSGELFF.

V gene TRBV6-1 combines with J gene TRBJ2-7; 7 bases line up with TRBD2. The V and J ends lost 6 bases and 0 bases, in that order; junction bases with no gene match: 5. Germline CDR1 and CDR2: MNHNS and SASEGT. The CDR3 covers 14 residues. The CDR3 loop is CASRYASGSYEQYF. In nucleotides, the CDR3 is TGTGCCAGCAGGTACGCTAGCGGCTCCTACGAGCAGTACTTC.

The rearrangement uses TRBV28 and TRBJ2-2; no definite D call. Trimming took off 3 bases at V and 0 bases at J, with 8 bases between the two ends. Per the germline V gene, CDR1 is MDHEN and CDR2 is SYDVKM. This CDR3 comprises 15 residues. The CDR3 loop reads CASSFLSANTGELFF. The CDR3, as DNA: TGTGCCAGCAGTTTCTTGTCGGCGAACACCGGGGAGCTGTTTTTT.

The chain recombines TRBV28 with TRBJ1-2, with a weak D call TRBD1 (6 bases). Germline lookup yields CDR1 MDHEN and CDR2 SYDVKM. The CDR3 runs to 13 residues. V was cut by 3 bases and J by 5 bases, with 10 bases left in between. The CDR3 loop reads CASSFRDIYGYTF. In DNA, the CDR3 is TGTGCCAGCAGTTTCCGGGACATTTATGGCTACACCTTC.

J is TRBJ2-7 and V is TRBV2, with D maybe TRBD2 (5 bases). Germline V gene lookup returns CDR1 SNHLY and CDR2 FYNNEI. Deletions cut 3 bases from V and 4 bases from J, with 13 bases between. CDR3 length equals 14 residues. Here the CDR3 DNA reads TGTGCCAGCAGTGAGTTCGGACTGGGATACGAGCAGTACTTC. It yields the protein CASSEFGLGYEQYF.

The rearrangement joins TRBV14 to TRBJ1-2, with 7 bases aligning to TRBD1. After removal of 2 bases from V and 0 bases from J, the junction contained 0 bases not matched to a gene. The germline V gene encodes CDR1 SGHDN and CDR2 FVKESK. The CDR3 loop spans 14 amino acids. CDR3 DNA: TGTGCCAGCAGCCAACAGGGGGCTAACTATGGCTACACCTTC. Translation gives CASSQQGANYGYTF.

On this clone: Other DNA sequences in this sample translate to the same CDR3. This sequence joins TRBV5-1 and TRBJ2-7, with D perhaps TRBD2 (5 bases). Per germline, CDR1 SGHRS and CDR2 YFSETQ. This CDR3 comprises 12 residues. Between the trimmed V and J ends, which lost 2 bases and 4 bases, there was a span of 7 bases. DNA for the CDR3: TGCGCCAGCAGCTTATCGGGATACGAGCAGTACTTC. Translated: CASSLSGYEQYF.

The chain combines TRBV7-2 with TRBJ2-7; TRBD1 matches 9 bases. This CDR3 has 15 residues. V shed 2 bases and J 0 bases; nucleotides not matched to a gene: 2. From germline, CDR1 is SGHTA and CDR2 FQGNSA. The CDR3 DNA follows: TGTGCCAGCAGCTTAACGGGACAGGGCTCCTACGAGCAGTACTTC. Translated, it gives CASSLTGQGSYEQYF.

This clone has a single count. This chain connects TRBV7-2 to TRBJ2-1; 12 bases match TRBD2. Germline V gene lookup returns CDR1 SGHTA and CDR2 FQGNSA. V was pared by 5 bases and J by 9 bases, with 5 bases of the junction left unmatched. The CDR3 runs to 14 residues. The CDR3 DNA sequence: TGTGCCAGCAGCCCCCGACTAGCGGGGGTTGAGCAGTTCTTC. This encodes CASSPRLAGVEQFF.

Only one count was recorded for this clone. CDR3 amino acids: CAISGTGWGVTEAFF. DNA for the CDR3: TGTGCCATCTCCGGGACAGGGTGGGGTGTGACTGAAGCTTTCTTT. The V call is TRBV10-3, the J call TRBJ1-1, with TRBD1 identical over 9 bases. The J segment lost 5 bases and the V segment lost 8 bases, leaving 12 bases of the junction unmatched. CDR1 and CDR2 from the germline V gene are ENHRY and SYGVKD. CDR3 length: 15 residues.

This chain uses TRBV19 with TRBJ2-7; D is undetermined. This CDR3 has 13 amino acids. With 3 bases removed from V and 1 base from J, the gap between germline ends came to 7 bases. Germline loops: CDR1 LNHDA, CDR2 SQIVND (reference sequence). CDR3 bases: TGTGCCAGTAGTATCTCCCTTTCCTACGAGCAGTACTTC. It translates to CASSISLSYEQYF.

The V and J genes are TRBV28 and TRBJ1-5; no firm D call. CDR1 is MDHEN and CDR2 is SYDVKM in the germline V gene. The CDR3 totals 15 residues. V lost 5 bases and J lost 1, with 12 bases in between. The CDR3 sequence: CASSAVPRSNQPQHF. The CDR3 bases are TGTGCCAGCAGTGCGGTTCCACGGAGCAATCAGCCCCAGCATTTT.